This T cell receptor beta chain was captured by sequencing in a study of blood T cell repertoires in COVID-19. Enrollees, about 18 to 90 years old, lived in around 23 US areas. The germline CDR1 and CDR2 sequences are MNHEY and SVGAGI. CDR3 size: 14 residues. The V segment lost 6 bases and the J segment 7 bases; nucleotides outside the gene matches: 3. TCRdb keeps only in-frame clones here, not all; method: immunoSEQ multiplex PCR. The sample shows approximately 360,000 clones, about 90% of them seen only once. This sequence joins TRBV6-5 and TRBJ1-4; 12 bases align to TRBD1. The clonotype originates from a man aged 35 to 55 in a cohort exposed to, infected with or recovered from COVID-19 (not recorded which). Sequencing used PBMCs or T cells enriched from blood (not recorded which). The CDR3 sequence: CASRPGQGAEKLFF. The CDR3 DNA follows: TGTGCCAGCAGGCCGGGACAGGGGGCTGAAAAACTGTTTTTT.